Following are 11 T cell receptor beta chains from one sample sequenced in a study of CD8 T cells in Susac syndrome (dated 2019 in TCRdb). Receptors were amplified or captured by the immunoSEQ multiplex PCR assay. RNA was extracted using the RNeasy kit, and roughly 0.5 to 1 microgram was reverse transcribed with random hexamers. TCRdb took the public reads, trimmed them with fastp at Q25, ran MiXCR for clone calling and kept in-frame beta chains. Each CDR3 protein gets just one entry, which takes the most common genes and DNA from the rows behind it. Present in this sample are some 160,000 distinct CDR3 sequences, 90% to 97% of which were seen just once. The leading ten clones occupy 0.065% to 0.1% of the sample. The material sequenced was CD4+ T cells from PBMCs. Receptor source: a human donor with Susac syndrome.

The genes are TRBV15 and TRBJ2-4, with a possible D match to TRBD2 (7 bases). V was shortened by 1 base and J by 6 bases, with 13 bases between the two germline ends. Germline V gives CDR1 LNHNV, CDR2 YYDKDF (reference sequence). This CDR3 comprises 15 residues. Written as DNA, the CDR3 is TGTGCCACCAGCAGAGTGCCGGGGGGCCTAAACATTCAGTACTTC. Its protein product is CATSRVPGGLNIQYF.

The rearrangement uses TRBV11-2 and TRBJ1-1; D perhaps matches TRBD1 (6 bases). Deletions cut 5 bases from V and 5 bases from J, with 21 bases between. CDR3 size: 16 residues. CDR1 and CDR2 from the germline V gene are SGHAT and FQNNGV. The CDR3 region has the DNA TGTGCCAGCAGCACACTACAGGGCCGTGGCTGGACTGAAGCTTTCTTT. Translation gives CASSTLQGRGWTEAFF.

This clonotype occurred a few times. The chain uses TRBV14 and TRBJ2-7; D call uncertain. The CDR3 length is 14 residues. Germline loops: CDR1 SGHDN, CDR2 FVKESK. V was cut by 4 bases and J by 2 bases, with 12 bases left in between. The CDR3 sequence is CASSPAGGPYEQYF. The CDR3 DNA reads TGTGCCAGCAGCCCAGCCGGCGGACCCTACGAGCAGTACTTC.

The CDR3 loop reads CASTPSGTSGKGRETQYF. The CDR3 nucleotides read TGTGCCAGTACCCCCTCCGGGACTAGCGGGAAGGGTAGGGAGACCCAGTACTTC. The rearrangement uses TRBV7-2 and TRBJ2-5; 13 positions match TRBD2. Germline assignment: CDR1 SGHTA and CDR2 FQGNSA. V shed 9 bases and J 5 bases; nucleotides not matched to a gene: 18. The length of the CDR3 is 18 residues.

The chain joins TRBV7-8 to TRBJ2-7; D remains unclear. The germline V gene has CDR1 SGHVS and CDR2 FQNEAQ. The CDR3 covers 15 residues. Trimming pared 1 base from V and 2 bases from J, leaving 12 bases between. The CDR3: CASSLDRVNTYEQYF. The CDR3 nucleotides read TGTGCCAGCAGCTTAGACCGTGTAAATACCTACGAGCAGTACTTC.

J is TRBJ2-7 and V is TRBV20-1; 11 bases are shared with TRBD2. Germline trimming cut 4 bases from V and 2 bases from J; bases unmatched to any gene: 4. In germline, CDR1 is DFQATT, CDR2 SNEGSKA (reference sequence). CDR3 length equals 14 residues. CDR3 protein: CSATTSGITYEQYF. The CDR3 DNA reads TGCAGTGCTACGACTAGCGGGATAACCTACGAGCAGTACTTC.

The CDR3 is CASSKGQGTEAFF. In DNA, the CDR3 is TGTGCCAGCAGCAAGGGACAGGGGACTGAAGCTTTCTTT. The J gene is TRBJ1-1, the V gene TRBV3-1; the match to TRBD1 covers 10 bases. V trimming: 5 bases; J trimming: 5 bases; junction bases outside the gene matches: 2. The CDR3 is 13 amino acids. In germline, CDR1 is LGHDT, CDR2 YNNKEL (reference sequence).

CDR3 loop: CASNNPPPGEQFF. CDR3 in DNA: TGTGCCAGCAACAACCCGCCTCCTGGGGAGCAGTTCTTC. The chain carries TRBV28 and TRBJ2-1; D unclear. Germline V gene lookup returns CDR1 MDHEN and CDR2 SYDVKM. Trimming shortened V by 7 bases and J by 10 bases, and 17 bases separated the two germline ends. The CDR3 has 13 amino acids.

The rearrangement links TRBV28 to TRBJ2-7, with TRBD1 identical over 10 bases. The CDR3 totals 13 residues. Germline V CDR1 and CDR2: MDHEN, SYDVKM. Trimming took 6 bases from V and 5 from J; bases not matched to a gene: 4. CDR3 in DNA: TGTGCCAGCAGGGGGACAGGGGAAAACGAGCAGTACTTC. This encodes CASRGTGENEQYF.

The V and J genes are TRBV5-1 and TRBJ2-1; 10 bases align to TRBD2. CDR3 length: 14 amino acids. V lost 5 bases and J lost 5; bases outside the gene matches: 4. CDR1 and CDR2 (germline): SGHRS, YFSETQ. In DNA, the CDR3 is TGCGCCAGCAGTACTAGCGGGGCGGACAATGAGCAGTTCTTC. Encoded protein: CASSTSGADNEQFF.

The V call is TRBV20-1, the J call TRBJ1-2, with TRBD1 identical over 11 bases. Germline V gene data show CDR1 as DFQATT and CDR2 as SNEGSKA (reference sequence). The V and J ends lost 5 bases and 4 bases, in that order; junction bases with no gene match: 3. The CDR3 loop spans 13 amino acids. The CDR3 here is CSAPGTGGYGYTF. CDR3 in DNA: TGCAGTGCTCCCGGGACAGGGGGCTATGGCTACACCTTC.